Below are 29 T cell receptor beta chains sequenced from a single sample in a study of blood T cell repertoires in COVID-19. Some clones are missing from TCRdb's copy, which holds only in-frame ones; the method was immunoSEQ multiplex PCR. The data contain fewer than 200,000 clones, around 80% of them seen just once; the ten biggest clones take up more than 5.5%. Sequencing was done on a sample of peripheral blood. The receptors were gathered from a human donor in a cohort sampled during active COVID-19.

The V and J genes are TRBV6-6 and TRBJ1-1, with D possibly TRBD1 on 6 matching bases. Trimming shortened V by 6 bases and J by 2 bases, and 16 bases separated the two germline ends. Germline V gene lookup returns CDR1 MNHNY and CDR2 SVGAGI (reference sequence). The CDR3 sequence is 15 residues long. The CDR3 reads CASSPNRDTNTEAFF. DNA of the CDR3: TGTGCCAGCAGCCCTAACCGGGACACCAACACTGAAGCTTTCTTT.

CDR3 residues: CACDTGANVLTF. DNA of the CDR3: TGTGCCTGTGACACTGGGGCCAACGTCCTGACTTTC. J is TRBJ2-6 and V is TRBV10-3; D is undetermined. Trimming took 11 bases from V and 2 from J, leaving 7 bases between them. The CDR3 loop spans 12 amino acids. Germline V gene sequence: CDR1 ENHRY, CDR2 SYGVKD.

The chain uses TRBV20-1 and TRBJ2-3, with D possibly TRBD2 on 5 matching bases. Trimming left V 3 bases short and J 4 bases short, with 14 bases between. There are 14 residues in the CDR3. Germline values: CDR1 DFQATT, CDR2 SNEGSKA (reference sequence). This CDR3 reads CSASIDPRADTQYF. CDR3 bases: TGCAGTGCTAGTATCGACCCGAGGGCAGATACGCAGTATTTT.

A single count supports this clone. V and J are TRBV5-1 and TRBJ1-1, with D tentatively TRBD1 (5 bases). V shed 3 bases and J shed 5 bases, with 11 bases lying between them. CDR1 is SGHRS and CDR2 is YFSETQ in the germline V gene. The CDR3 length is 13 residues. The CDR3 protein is CASSSPGRTEAFF. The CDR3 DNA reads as TGCGCCAGCAGCTCGCCAGGGAGGACTGAAGCTTTCTTT. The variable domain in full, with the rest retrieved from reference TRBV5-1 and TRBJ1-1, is KAGVTQTPRYLIKTRGQQVTLSCSPISGHRSVSWYQQTPGQGLQFLFEYFSETQRNKGNFPGRFSGRQFSNSRSEMNVSTLELGDSALYLCASSSPGRTEAFFGQGTRLTVV.

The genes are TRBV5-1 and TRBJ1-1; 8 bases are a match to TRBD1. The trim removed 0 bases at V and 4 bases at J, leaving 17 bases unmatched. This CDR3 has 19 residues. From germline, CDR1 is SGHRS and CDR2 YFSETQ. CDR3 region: CASSLDLLLPQGAGTEAFF. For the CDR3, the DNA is TGCGCCAGCAGCTTGGATCTTCTACTTCCCCAGGGGGCAGGCACTGAAGCTTTCTTT.

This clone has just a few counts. In DNA, the CDR3 is TGCGCCAGCAGCTTAAGCGGGAGTAGCAATCAGCCCCAGCATTTT. It encodes CASSLSGSSNQPQHF. The chain couples TRBV5-1 to TRBJ1-5; D call uncertain. Germline CDR1 reads SGHRS; CDR2 reads YFSETQ. This CDR3 region has 15 residues. With 2 bases removed from V and 0 bases from J, the gap between germline ends came to 9 bases.

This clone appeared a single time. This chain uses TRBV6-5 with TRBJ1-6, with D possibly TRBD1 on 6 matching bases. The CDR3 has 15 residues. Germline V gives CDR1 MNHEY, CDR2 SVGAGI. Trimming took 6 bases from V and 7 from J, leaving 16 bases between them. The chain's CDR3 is CASRGAGGRNSPLHF. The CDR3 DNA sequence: TGTGCCAGCAGGGGGGCGGGAGGCCGCAATTCACCCCTCCACTTT.

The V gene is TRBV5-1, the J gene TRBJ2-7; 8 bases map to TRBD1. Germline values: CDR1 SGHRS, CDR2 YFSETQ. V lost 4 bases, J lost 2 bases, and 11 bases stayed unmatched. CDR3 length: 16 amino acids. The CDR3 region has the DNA TGCGCCAGCAGCCCACGCTCTGAACAGGGGGCCTACGAGCAGTACTTC. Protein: CASSPRSEQGAYEQYF. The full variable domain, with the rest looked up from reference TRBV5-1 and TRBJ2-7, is KAGVTQTPRYLIKTRGQQVTLSCSPISGHRSVSWYQQTPGQGLQFLFEYFSETQRNKGNFPGRFSGRQFSNSRSEMNVSTLELGDSALYLCASSPRSEQGAYEQYFGPGTRLTVT.

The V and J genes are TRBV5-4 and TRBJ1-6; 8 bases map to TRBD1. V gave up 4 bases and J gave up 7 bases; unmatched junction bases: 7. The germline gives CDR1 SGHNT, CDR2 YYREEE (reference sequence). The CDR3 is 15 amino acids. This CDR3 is CASSRKDRANSPLHF. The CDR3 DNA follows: TGTGCCAGCAGCAGAAAGGACAGGGCAAATTCACCCCTCCACTTT.

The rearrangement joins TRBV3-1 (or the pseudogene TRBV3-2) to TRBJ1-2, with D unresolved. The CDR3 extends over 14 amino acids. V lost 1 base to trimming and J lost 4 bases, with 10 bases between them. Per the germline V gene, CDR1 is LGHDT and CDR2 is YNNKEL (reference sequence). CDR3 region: CASSQVRGSYGYTF. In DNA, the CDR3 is TGTGCCAGCAGCCAAGTCCGGGGAAGCTATGGCTACACCTTC.

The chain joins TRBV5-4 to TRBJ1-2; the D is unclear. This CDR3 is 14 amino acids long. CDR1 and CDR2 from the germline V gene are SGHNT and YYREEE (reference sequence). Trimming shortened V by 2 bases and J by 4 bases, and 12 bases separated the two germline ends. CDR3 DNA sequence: TGTGCCAGCAGCTTCGAGAGGGAGGGCTATGGCTACACCTTC. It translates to CASSFEREGYGYTF.

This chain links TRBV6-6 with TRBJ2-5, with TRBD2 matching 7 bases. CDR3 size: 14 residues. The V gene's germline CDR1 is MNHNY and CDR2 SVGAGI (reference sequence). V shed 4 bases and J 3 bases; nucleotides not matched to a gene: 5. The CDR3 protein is CASSLGRGKETQYF. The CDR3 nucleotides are TGTGCCAGCAGTTTAGGGAGGGGCAAAGAGACCCAGTACTTC.

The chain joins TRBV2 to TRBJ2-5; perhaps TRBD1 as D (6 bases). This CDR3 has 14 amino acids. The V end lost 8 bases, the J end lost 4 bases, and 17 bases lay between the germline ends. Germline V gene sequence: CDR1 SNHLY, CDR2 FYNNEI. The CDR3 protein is CASRRQGSRETQYF. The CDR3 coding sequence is TGTGCCAGCCGCCGTCAGGGGTCGCGAGAGACCCAGTACTTC.

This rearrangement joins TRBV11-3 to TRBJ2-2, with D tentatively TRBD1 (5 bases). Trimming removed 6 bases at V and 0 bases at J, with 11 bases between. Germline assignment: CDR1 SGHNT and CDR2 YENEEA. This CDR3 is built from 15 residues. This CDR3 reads CASSPSTANTGELFF. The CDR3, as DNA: TGTGCCAGCAGTCCTTCGACAGCGAACACCGGGGAGCTGTTTTTT. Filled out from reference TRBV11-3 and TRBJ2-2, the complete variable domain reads EAGVVQSPRYKIIEKKQPVAFWCNPISGHNTLYWYLQNLGQGPELLIRYENEEAVDDSQLPKDRFSAERLKGVDSTLKIQPAELGDSAVYLCASSPSTANTGELFFGEGSRLTVL.

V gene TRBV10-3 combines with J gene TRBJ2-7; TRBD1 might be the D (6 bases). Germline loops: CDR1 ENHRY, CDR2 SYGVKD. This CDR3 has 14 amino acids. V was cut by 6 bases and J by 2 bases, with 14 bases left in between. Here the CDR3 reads CAISGQIVPYEQYF. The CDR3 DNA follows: TGTGCCATCAGCGGACAGATTGTTCCCTACGAGCAGTACTTC.

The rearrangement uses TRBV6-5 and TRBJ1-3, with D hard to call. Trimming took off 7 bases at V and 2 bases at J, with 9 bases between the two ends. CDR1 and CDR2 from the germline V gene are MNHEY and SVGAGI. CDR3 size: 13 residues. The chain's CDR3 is CASNTHAGNTIYF. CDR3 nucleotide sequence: TGTGCCAGCAACACCCATGCTGGAAACACCATATATTTT.

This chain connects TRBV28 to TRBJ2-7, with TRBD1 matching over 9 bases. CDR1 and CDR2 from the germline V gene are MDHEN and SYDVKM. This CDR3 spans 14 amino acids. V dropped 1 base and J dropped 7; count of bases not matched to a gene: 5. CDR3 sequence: CASSLSTGGGEQYF. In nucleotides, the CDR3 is TGTGCCAGCAGTTTATCCACAGGGGGCGGTGAGCAGTACTTC.

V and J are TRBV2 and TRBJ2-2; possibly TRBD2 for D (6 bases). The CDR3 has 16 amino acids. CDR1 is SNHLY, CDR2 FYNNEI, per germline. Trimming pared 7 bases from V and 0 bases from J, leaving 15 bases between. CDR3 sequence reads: CASITWEASNTGELFF. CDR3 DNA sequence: TGTGCCAGCATCACATGGGAGGCCTCGAACACCGGGGAGCTGTTTTTT.

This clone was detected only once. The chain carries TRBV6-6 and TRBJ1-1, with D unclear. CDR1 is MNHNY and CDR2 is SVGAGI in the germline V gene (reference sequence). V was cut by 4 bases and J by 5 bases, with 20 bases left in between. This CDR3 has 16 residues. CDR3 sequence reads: CASSLVGDAGPTEAFF. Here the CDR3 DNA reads TGTGCCAGCAGTTTAGTCGGGGATGCGGGCCCTACTGAAGCTTTCTTT.

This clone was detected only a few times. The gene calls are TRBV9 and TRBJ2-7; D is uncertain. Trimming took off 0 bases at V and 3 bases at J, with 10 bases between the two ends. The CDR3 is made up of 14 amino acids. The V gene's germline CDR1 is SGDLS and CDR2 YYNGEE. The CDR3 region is CASSVDVLGYEQYF. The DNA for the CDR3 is TGTGCCAGCAGCGTAGATGTGCTAGGCTACGAGCAGTACTTC.

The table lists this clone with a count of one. CDR3 loop: CSPMDGDCTDTQYF. In DNA form, the CDR3 reads TGCAGCCCTATGGACGGGGATTGCACAGATACGCAGTATTTT. The genes are TRBV29-1 and TRBJ2-3; TRBD2 might be the D (5 bases). Trimming removed 8 bases at V and 1 base at J, with 16 bases between. Per germline, CDR1 SQVTM and CDR2 ANQGSEA. There are 14 residues in the CDR3.

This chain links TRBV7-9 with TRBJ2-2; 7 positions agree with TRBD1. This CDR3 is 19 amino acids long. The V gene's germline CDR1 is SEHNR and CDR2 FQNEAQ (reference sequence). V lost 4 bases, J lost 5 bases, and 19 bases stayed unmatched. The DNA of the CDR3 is TGTGCCAGCAGCTCTCTTATCCCCTTAGGGACAGAGACAACCGGGGAGCTGTTTTTT. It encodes CASSSLIPLGTETTGELFF.

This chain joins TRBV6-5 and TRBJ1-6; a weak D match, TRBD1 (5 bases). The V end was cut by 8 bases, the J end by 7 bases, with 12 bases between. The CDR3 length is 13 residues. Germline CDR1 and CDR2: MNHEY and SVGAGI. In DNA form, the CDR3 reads TGTGCCAGCGGAAGACAGTGGAATTCACCCCTCCACTTT. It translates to CASGRQWNSPLHF.

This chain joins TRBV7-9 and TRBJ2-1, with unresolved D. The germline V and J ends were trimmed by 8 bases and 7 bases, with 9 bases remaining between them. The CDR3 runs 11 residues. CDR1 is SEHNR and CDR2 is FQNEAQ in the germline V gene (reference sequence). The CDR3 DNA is TGTGCCAGCCGGAGTGGGAATGAGCAGTTCTTC. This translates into CASRSGNEQFF.

CDR3 nucleotide sequence: TGTGCCAGCAGTGACCATACAAGACAGGGGGATGTTGGTGGCTACACCTTC. Protein sequence: CASSDHTRQGDVGGYTF. The chain has TRBV6-4 and TRBJ1-2; 9 bases agree with TRBD1. Germline-derived CDR1 and CDR2 are MRHNA and SNTAGT. V shed 2 bases, J shed 7 bases, and the junction held 14 bases outside the gene matches. This CDR3 region has 17 residues.

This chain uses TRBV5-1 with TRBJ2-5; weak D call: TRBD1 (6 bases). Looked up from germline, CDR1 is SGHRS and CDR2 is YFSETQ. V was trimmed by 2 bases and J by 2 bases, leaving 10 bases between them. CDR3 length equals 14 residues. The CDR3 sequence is CASSFGTTQETQYF. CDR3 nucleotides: TGCGCCAGCAGCTTTGGGACAACTCAAGAGACCCAGTACTTC. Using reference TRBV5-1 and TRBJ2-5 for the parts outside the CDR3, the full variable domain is KAGVTQTPRYLIKTRGQQVTLSCSPISGHRSVSWYQQTPGQGLQFLFEYFSETQRNKGNFPGRFSGRQFSNSRSEMNVSTLELGDSALYLCASSFGTTQETQYFGPGTRLLVL.

CDR3 residues: CASSLIERGPRYEQYF. The CDR3 DNA sequence: TGTGCCAGCAGCTTAATAGAGCGGGGGCCCCGCTACGAGCAGTACTTC. The chain uses TRBV11-3 and TRBJ2-7, with 8 bases aligning to TRBD2. Trimming took 2 bases from V and 3 from J; bases not matched to a gene: 9. The CDR3 extends over 16 amino acids. Germline V gene lookup returns CDR1 SGHNT and CDR2 YENEEA.

The CDR3 DNA reads as TGTGCCAGCAGCCAAGATCAGGGGACCGTGAACACTGAAGCTTTCTTT. Amino acid sequence: CASSQDQGTVNTEAFF. The genes are TRBV4-2 and TRBJ1-1; D is perhaps TRBD1 (6 bases). The CDR3 is 16 residues long. Trimming took 0 bases from V and 0 from J, leaving 11 bases between them. Germline loops: CDR1 LGHNA, CDR2 YNFKEQ.

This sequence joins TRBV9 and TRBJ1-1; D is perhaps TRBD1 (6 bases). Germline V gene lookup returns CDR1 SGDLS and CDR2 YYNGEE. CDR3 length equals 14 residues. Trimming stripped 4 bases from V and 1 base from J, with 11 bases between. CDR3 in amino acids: CASSRRTANTEAFF. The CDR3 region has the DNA TGTGCCAGCAGCAGACGGACAGCGAACACTGAAGCTTTCTTT.